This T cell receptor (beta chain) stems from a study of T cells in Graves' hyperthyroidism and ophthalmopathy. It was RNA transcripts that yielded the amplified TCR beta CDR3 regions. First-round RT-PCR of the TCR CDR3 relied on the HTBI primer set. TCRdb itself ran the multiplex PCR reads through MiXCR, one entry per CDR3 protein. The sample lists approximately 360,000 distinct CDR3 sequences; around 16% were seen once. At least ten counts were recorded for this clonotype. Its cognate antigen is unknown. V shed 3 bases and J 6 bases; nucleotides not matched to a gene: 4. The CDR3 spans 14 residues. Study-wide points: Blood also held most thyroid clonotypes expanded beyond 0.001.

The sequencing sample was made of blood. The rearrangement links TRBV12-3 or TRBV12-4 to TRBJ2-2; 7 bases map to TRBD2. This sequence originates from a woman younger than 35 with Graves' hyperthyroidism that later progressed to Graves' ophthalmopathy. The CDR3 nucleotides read TGTGCCAGCAGTTTTCGGGGGGAGTCCGGGGAGCTGTTTTTT. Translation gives CASSFRGESGELFF.